The present T cell receptor (beta chain) was sequenced within a study of response to subunit inactivated influenza vaccine. Study observations and caveats: Only a handful of new T cells, the authors suggested, are recruited with each seasonal influenza vaccination.

This clonotype was counted a few times. As yet, its antigen is unknown. MiXCR was run by TCRdb on the RT-PCR reads, yielding one entry per CDR3 protein. The table shows roughly 500,000 distinct CDR3 sequences, with roughly 27% occurring only once. V lost 5 bases to trimming and J lost 7 bases, with 20 bases between them. The CDR3 extends over 15 amino acids. The material was CD4+ T cells sorted from PBMCs, obtained 5 to 6 days after vaccination. The V gene is TRBV12-3 or TRBV12-4, the J gene TRBJ2-5; D perhaps matches TRBD1 (7 bases). The sequence was obtained from a man over 45 who received an inactivated influenza vaccine. CDR3 protein: CASSTPRTGGGTQYF. Written as DNA, the CDR3 is TGTGCCAGCAGTACCCCTCGGACAGGAGGGGGGACCCAGTACTTC.